This T cell receptor (beta chain) emerged from a study of shared clonotypes between healthy human individuals. Nashville, Tennessee was home to all donors, who were Caucasian adults. The authors ran the assay at deep level. Per the study methods: From ImmunoSEQ came sequences covering only the junction and carrying no quality scores, so filtering differed. The data were produced by immunoSEQ multiplex PCR, yet TCRdb's version contains in-frame clones alone and is incomplete. V and J calls and clone size come straight from that table; D and trimming were deduced from the DNA. The sample records about 450,000 clones, about 85% being singletons. Regarding this clone: What it binds is unknown.

The study, taken as a whole, reports: Researchers sampled blood only, noting tissue repertoires likely differ.

Trimming removed 6 bases at V and 6 bases at J, with 18 bases between. This CDR3 spans 14 amino acids. Looked up from germline, CDR1 is SNHLY and CDR2 is FYNNEI. The source material was PBMCs. This chain uses TRBV2 with TRBJ2-7; possibly TRBD1 or TRBD2 for D (7 bases each). This receptor was taken from a woman aged 40-49 years in good health. Some clones in this sample may be carry-over from other donors' samples. In DNA, the CDR3 is TGTGCCAGCAGCCTCCAGGGGGGGGAGTCCGAGCAGTACTTC. It encodes CASSLQGGESEQYF. Using reference TRBV2 and TRBJ2-7 for the parts outside the CDR3, the full variable domain is EPEVTQTPSHQVTQMGQEVILRCVPISNHLYFYWYRQILGQKVEFLVSFYNNEISEKSEIFDDQFSVERPDGSNFTLKIRSTKLEDSAMYFCASSLQGGESEQYFGPGTRLTVT.